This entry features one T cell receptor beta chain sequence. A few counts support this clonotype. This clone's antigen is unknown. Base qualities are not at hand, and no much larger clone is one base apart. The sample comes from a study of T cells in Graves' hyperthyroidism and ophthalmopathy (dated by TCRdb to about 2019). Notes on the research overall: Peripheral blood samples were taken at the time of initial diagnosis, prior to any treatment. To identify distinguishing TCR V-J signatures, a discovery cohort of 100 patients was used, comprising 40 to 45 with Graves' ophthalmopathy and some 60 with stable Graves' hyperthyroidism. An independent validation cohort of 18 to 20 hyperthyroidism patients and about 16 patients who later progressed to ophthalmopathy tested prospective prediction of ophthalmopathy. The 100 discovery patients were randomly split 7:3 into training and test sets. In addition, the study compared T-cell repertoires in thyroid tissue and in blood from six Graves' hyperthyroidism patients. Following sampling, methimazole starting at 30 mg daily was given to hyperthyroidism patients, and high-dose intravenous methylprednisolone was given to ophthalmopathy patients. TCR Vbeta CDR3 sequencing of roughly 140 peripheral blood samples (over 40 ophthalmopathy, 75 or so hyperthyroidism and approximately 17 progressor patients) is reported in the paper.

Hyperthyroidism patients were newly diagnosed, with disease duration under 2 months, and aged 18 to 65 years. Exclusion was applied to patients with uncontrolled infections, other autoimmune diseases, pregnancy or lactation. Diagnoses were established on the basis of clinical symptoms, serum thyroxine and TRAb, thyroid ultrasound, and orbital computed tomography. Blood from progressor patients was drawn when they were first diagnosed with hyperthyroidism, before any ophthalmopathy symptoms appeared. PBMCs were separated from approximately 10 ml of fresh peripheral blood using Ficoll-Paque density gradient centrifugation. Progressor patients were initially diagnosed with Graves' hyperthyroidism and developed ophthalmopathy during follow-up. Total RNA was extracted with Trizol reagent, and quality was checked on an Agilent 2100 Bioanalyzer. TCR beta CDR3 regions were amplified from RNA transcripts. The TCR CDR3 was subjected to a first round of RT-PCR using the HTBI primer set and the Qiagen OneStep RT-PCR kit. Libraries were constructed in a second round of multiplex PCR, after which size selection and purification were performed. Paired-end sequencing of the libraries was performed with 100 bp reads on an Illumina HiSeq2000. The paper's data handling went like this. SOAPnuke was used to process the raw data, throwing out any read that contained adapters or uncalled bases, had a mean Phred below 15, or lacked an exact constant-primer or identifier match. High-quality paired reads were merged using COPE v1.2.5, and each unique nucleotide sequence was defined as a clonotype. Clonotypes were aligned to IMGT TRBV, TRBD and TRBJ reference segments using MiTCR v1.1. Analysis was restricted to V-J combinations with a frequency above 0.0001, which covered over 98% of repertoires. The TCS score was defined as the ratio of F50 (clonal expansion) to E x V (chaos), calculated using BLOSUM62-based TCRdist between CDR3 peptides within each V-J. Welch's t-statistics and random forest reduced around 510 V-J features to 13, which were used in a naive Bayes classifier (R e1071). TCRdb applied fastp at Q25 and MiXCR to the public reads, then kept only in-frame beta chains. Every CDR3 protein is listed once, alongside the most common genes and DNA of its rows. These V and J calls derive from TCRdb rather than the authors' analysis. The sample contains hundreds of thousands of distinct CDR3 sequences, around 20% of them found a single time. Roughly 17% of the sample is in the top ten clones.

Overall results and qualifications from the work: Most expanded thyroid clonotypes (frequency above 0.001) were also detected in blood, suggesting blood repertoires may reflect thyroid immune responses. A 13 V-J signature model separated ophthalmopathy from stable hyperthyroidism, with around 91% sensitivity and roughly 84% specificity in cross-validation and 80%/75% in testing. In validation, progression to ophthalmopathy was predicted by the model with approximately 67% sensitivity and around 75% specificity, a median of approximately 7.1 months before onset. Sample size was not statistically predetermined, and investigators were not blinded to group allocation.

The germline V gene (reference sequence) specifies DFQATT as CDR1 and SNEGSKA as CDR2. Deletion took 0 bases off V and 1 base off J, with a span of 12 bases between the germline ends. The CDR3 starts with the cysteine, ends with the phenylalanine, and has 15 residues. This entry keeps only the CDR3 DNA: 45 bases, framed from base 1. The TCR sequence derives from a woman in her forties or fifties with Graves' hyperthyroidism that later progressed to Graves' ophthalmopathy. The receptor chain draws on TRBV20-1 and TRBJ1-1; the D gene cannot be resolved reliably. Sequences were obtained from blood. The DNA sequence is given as TGCAGTGCTAGAGATCTCCGGACGGCGAACACTGAAGCTTTCTTT. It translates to CSARDLRTANTEAFF.